This TCR beta chain was obtained from a study of CD8 T cells in ankylosing spondylitis. Whole-study findings and limits: Some of the motif variants had earlier been found in reactive arthritis patients' fluid and blood.

This clonotype was detected only a few times. Its antigen is undetermined. TCRdb called the 5' RACE reads again in MiXCR, with one record for every CDR3 protein. The sample lists approximately 340,000 distinct CDR3 sequences, 14% to 15% occurring once. The sequencing input was blood, either unsorted or a sorted T cell fraction (not recorded which). The source of this sequence is a male donor with ankylosing spondylitis or in good health (not recorded which).

The CDR3 here is CASSYPGGVDFNEQFF. The CDR3 DNA reads as TGTGCCAGCAGTTACCCAGGGGGAGTGGATTTCAATGAGCAGTTCTTC. The V and J genes are TRBV6-5 and TRBJ2-1, with 7 bases that match TRBD1. V lost 2 bases, J lost 6 bases, and 10 bases stayed unmatched. CDR3 length: 16 amino acids. Germline-derived CDR1 and CDR2 are MNHEY and SVGAGI.